Listed below are T cell receptor beta chains from one sample, sequenced in a study of post-analysis software for immune sequencing data. Using its own MiXCR run on the PCR reads, TCRdb lists one record per CDR3 protein. The table lists about 770,000 distinct CDR3 sequences, roughly 46% of them singletons. Material: blood. The source is a girl between 10 and 17 years old with multiple sclerosis. The CDR3 runs from the conserved cysteine through the conserved F or W. The order of the fields is CDR3 protein, CDR3 DNA, D gene, CDR3 length, J gene, V gene, clone size. D genes are given only for firm matches. Some rows have no size entry. The others give once, few or many, or a class for an expanded clone.

CASSLAGRAYEQYF | TGTGCCAGCAGCTTGGCGGGACGAGCCTACGAGCAGTACTTC | - | 14 | TRBJ2-7 | TRBV11-2 | few
CAISEPGVSGANVLTF | TGTGCCATCAGTGAGCCGGGGGTCTCTGGGGCCAACGTCCTGACTTTC | - | 16 | TRBJ2-6 | TRBV10-3 | -
CATSRVYEGEQYF | TGTGCCACCAGCAGAGTTTACGAGGGCGAGCAGTACTTC | - | 13 | TRBJ2-7 | TRBV15 | few
CASSLYGAENTEAFF | TGTGCCAGCAGCTTATATGGGGCGGAGAACACTGAAGCTTTCTTT | - | 15 | TRBJ1-1 | TRBV7-3 | -
CASSPGPSWGYTF | TGTGCCAGCAGCCCAGGGCCCTCCTGGGGCTACACCTTC | - | 13 | TRBJ1-2 | TRBV7-9 | -
CATSRNPTGGYEQYF | TGTGCCACCAGCAGAAACCCCACAGGGGGCTACGAGCAGTACTTC | TRBD1 | 15 | TRBJ2-7 | TRBV15 | -
CSGRTSFSYNEQFF | TGCAGTGGCAGAACTAGCTTTTCCTACAATGAGCAGTTCTTC | - | 14 | TRBJ2-1 | TRBV20-1 | few
CASSSSQGGQETQYF | TGTGCCAGCAGTTCCTCGCAGGGGGGGCAAGAGACCCAGTACTTC | - | 15 | TRBJ2-5 | TRBV28 | -
CSARDRREGRNEQFF | TGCAGTGCTAGAGATAGGCGGGAGGGCCGGAATGAGCAGTTCTTC | TRBD2 | 15 | TRBJ2-1 | TRBV20-1 | -
CASSRDPGQGAYEQYF | TGTGCCAGCAGCCGGGACCCGGGACAGGGCGCCTACGAGCAGTACTTC | TRBD1 | 16 | TRBJ2-7 | TRBV7-9 | -
CATRGGVAEAFF | TGTGCCACACGTGGAGGGGTAGCTGAAGCTTTCTTT | - | 12 | TRBJ1-1 | TRBV7-2 | -
CASSFGLAGETQYF | TGTGCCAGCAGCTTTGGGCTAGCGGGAGAGACCCAGTACTTC | TRBD2 | 14 | TRBJ2-5 | TRBV27 | many
CASSFLLAGGGTDTQYF | TGTGCCAGCAGTTTCCTCCTAGCGGGAGGGGGCACAGATACGCAGTATTTT | TRBD2 | 17 | TRBJ2-3 | TRBV28 | -
CASREGDINYGYTF | TGTGCCAGCAGGGAAGGGGACATTAACTATGGCTACACCTTC | - | 14 | TRBJ1-2 | TRBV2 | -
CASSLRGLAVSYEQYF | TGTGCCAGCAGCTTAAGGGGACTAGCGGTCTCCTACGAGCAGTACTTC | TRBD2 | 16 | TRBJ2-7 | TRBV7-6 | -
CASSPGAGGGGTEAFF | TGTGCCAGCAGTCCCGGAGCAGGGGGCGGGGGCACTGAAGCTTTCTTT | TRBD1 | 16 | TRBJ1-1 | TRBV27 | few
CSYRELAHNEQFF | TGCAGCTACCGGGAGCTTGCCCACAATGAGCAGTTCTTC | - | 13 | TRBJ2-1 | TRBV29-1 | few
CASSYETGGADTQYF | TGTGCCAGCAGCTATGAGACTGGTGGGGCAGATACGCAGTATTTT | - | 15 | TRBJ2-3 | TRBV7-8 | -
CSVERSGISETQYF | TGCAGCGTTGAGCGCTCGGGGATTTCAGAGACCCAGTACTTC | - | 14 | TRBJ2-5 | TRBV29-1 | -
CARGTGGMNTEAFF | TGTGCCAGGGGGACAGGGGGGATGAACACTGAAGCTTTCTTT | TRBD1 | 14 | TRBJ1-1 | TRBV12-3/TRBV12-4 | -
CASSPSGGRDTEAFF | TGTGCCAGCAGCCCATCAGGGGGGAGGGACACTGAAGCTTTCTTT | TRBD1 | 15 | TRBJ1-1 | TRBV7-3 | -
CASSLEGAYEQFF | TGCGCCAGCAGCTTGGAAGGGGCCTATGAGCAGTTCTTC | - | 13 | TRBJ2-1 | TRBV5-1 | -
CSAHPGLAGTSEQYF | TGCAGTGCCCACCCGGGGCTAGCGGGAACTAGCGAGCAGTACTTC | TRBD2 | 15 | TRBJ2-7 | TRBV20-1 | -
CATRGRKLETQYF | TGTGCCACCCGAGGGAGGAAACTGGAGACCCAGTACTTC | - | 13 | TRBJ2-5 | TRBV10-3 | -
CSAIASGIRTDTQYF | TGCAGTGCTATCGCTAGCGGAATTCGCACAGATACGCAGTATTTT | TRBD2 | 15 | TRBJ2-3 | TRBV20-1 | -
CSALGLAEETQYF | TGCAGTGCCCTGGGACTAGCGGAAGAGACCCAGTACTTC | TRBD2 | 13 | TRBJ2-5 | TRBV20-1 | -
CASSLAVHSTDTQYF | TGCGCCAGCAGCTTAGCGGTCCACAGCACAGATACGCAGTATTTT | - | 15 | TRBJ2-3 | TRBV5-1 | -
CASSLGPIGYEQYF | TGTGCCAGCAGCTTAGGGCCGATTGGGTACGAGCAGTACTTC | - | 14 | TRBJ2-7 | TRBV7-8 | few
CASSPGALSSYEQYF | TGTGCCAGCAGTCCAGGGGCCTTGAGCTCCTACGAGCAGTACTTC | - | 15 | TRBJ2-7 | TRBV27 | few
CASSSSPGTGIYGYTF | TGTGCCAGCAGTTCCAGTCCCGGGACGGGAATTTATGGCTACACCTTC | - | 16 | TRBJ1-2 | TRBV28 | -
CSARETGLALGEQYF | TGCAGTGCTAGGGAGACCGGACTAGCTCTGGGGGAGCAGTACTTC | TRBD2 | 15 | TRBJ2-5 | TRBV20-1 | -
CSAPDRGLGEQYF | TGCAGTGCACCCGACAGGGGTTTGGGCGAGCAGTACTTC | TRBD1 | 13 | TRBJ2-7 | TRBV20-1 | -
CASSLAGNPSTDTQYF | TGCGCCAGCAGCTTGGCAGGGAACCCCAGCACAGATACGCAGTATTTT | - | 16 | TRBJ2-3 | TRBV5-1 | -
CASFGSYNEQFF | TGTGCCAGCTTCGGGAGCTACAATGAGCAGTTCTTC | - | 12 | TRBJ2-1 | TRBV6-2/TRBV6-3 | -
CASSPGLIISNQPQHF | TGTGCCAGCAGCCCGGGACTCATCATTAGCAATCAGCCCCAGCATTTT | - | 16 | TRBJ1-5 | TRBV7-8 | few
CASSLVLAQETQYF | TGTGCCAGCAGTTTAGTACTAGCGCAAGAGACCCAGTACTTC | TRBD2 | 14 | TRBJ2-5 | TRBV12-3/TRBV12-4 | -
CASRPEQGYEQYF | TGTGCCAGCAGACCGGAACAGGGATACGAGCAGTACTTC | - | 13 | TRBJ2-7 | TRBV12-3/TRBV12-4 | -
CATSGLGGLGQPQHF | TGTGCCACCAGCGGCCTGGGGGGGCTAGGACAGCCCCAGCATTTT | - | 15 | TRBJ1-5 | TRBV15 | few
CASSLGQASSGNTIYF | TGCGCCAGCAGCTTGGGTCAGGCGAGCTCTGGAAACACCATATATTTT | - | 16 | TRBJ1-3 | TRBV5-1 | -
CASSPRWELILDEQYF | TGTGCCAGTAGTCCCCGTTGGGAACTCATACTAGACGAGCAGTACTTC | - | 16 | TRBJ2-7 | TRBV19 | -
CASSYSGTSDSPLHF | TGTGCCAGCAGTTACTCCGGGACGTCGGATTCACCCCTCCACTTT | - | 15 | TRBJ1-6 | TRBV6-2/TRBV6-3 | -
CASSIIAGGEWETQYF | TGCGCCAGCAGCATAATAGCGGGAGGAGAGTGGGAGACCCAGTACTTC | TRBD2 | 16 | TRBJ2-5 | TRBV5-1 | few